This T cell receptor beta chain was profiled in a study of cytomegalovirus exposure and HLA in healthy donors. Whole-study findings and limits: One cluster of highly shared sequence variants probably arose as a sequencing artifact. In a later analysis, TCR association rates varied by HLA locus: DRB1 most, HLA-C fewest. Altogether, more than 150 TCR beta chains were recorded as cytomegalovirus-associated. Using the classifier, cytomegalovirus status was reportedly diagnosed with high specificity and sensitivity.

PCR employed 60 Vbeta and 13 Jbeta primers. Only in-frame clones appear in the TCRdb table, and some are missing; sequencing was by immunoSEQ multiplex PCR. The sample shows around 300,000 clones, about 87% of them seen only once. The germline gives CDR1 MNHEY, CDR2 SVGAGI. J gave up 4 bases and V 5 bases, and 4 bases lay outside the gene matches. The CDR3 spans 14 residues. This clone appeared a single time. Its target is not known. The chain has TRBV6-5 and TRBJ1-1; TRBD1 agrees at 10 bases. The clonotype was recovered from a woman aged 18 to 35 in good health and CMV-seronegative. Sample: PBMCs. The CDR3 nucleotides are TGTGCCAGCAGTGAGGGACAGGGGAGCACTGAAGCTTTCTTT. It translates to CASSEGQGSTEAFF.